This TCR beta chain was sequenced during a study of Graves' ophthalmopathy and Graves' hyperthyroidism. Study-wide results and caveats: Using 13 signatures, a model distinguished ophthalmopathy from stable hyperthyroidism, reaching around 90% sensitivity and 65% to 84% specificity.

This clonotype was found many times. Its matching antigen is unknown. CDR3 size: 16 residues. Germline CDR1 and CDR2: MNHNS and SASEGT. With 3 bases removed from V and 0 bases from J, the gap between germline ends came to 12 bases. Clinical symptoms, serum thyroxine, TRAb, thyroid ultrasound and orbital computed tomography were relied on for diagnosis. PBMCs had their origin in fresh peripheral blood (10 ml). As the template, RNA transcripts were used to amplify TCR beta CDR3 regions. The authors performed first-round RT-PCR with HTBI primers and then a second-round multiplex PCR. TCRdb analysed the multiplex PCR reads with MiXCR anew, one entry per CDR3 protein. The sample has over 450,000 distinct CDR3 sequences, approximately 14% seen once.

The chain employs TRBV6-1 and TRBJ1-5; perhaps TRBD1 as D (5 bases). The sequenced sample was blood. This receptor was identified in a woman in her twenties or thirties with Graves' ophthalmopathy. CDR3 in amino acids: CASSDAGKYSNQPQHF. DNA for the CDR3: TGTGCCAGCAGTGACGCAGGGAAGTATAGCAATCAGCCCCAGCATTTT.